Detailed here is one TCR beta chain. Antigen unknown. The CDR3 has 17 amino acids. V dropped 6 bases and J dropped 2 bases, with 20 bases sitting between them. CDR1 is SEHNR, CDR2 FQNEAQ, per germline (reference sequence). This sample was included in a study of T cell repertoires in cytomegalovirus infection. Study-wide background: Indications came from public TCR beta signatures; they pointed to CMV infection and to a matching HLA type. Study-level points and caveats: People with CMV and the relevant HLA were identified by cumulative public TCR beta family frequency. HLA-C-restricted CMV-specific TCR beta clonotypes prevailed in the ex vivo response.

From the reads, TCRdb called clonotypes with MiXCR, one entry per CDR3 protein. The sample lists under 350,000 distinct CDR3 sequences; about a tenth were seen once. The receptor comes from a human donor in good health (CMV status not recorded). Some clones in this sample may be carry-over from other donors' samples. Sequences were obtained from PBMCs. V gene TRBV7-9 combines with J gene TRBJ2-1; D may be TRBD2 (7 bases). CDR3: CASRNTPGGPTYNEQFF. As DNA, the CDR3 is TGTGCCAGCAGAAATACCCCGGGGGGCCCTACCTACAATGAGCAGTTCTTC.